This entry features one T cell receptor (beta chain) sequence. Its antigen is currently unknown. The record originates from a study of shared clonotypes between healthy human individuals. Study summary: Plates per donor: three CD4 naive, three CD4 memory, two CD8 naive, one CD8 memory. Study-wide results and limits: Incomplete sequencing of sorted subsets was indicated by rarefaction despite large depth. A handful of donors shared about 5% of their naive CD4 clonotypes.

Deep level was the assay's run setting. Clones were read by immunoSEQ multiplex PCR, and TCRdb kept only the in-frame ones, dropping some. Of about 610,000 clones listed, approximately 97% were seen once; the top ten hold around 0.057%. Germline V gene data show CDR1 as SGHVS and CDR2 as FQNEAQ. The CDR3 contains 15 residues. Sequencing was carried out using naive CD4+ T cells sorted from blood. Subset meaning: CD45RA+ positively selected. This TCR was recovered from a woman younger than 45 in good health. The rearrangement links TRBV7-8 to TRBJ2-5; D is uncertain. Near its end, the DNA agrees better with TRBJ2-7, so the J call may be wrong. The CDR3, as DNA: TGTGCCAGCAGCTCCAGAGTGTTAACCACCTACGAGCAGTACTTC. It specifies CASSSRVLTTYEQYF.